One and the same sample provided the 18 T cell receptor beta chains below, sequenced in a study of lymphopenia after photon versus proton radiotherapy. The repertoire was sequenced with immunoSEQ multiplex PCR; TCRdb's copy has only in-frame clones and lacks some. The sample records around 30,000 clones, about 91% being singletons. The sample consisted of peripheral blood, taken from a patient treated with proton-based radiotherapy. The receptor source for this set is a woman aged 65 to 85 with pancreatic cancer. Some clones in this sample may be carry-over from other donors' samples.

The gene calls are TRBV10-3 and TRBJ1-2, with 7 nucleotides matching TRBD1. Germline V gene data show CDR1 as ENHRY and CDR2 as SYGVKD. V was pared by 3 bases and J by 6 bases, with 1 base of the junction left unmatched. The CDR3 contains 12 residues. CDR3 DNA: TGTGCCATCAGTGAAACAGGGGATGGCTACACCTTC. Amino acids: CAISETGDGYTF.

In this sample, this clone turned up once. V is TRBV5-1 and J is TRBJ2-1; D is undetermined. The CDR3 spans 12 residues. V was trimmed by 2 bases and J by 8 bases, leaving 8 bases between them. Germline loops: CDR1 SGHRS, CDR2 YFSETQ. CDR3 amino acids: CASSFNRDEQFF. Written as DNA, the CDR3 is TGCGCCAGCAGCTTTAACCGCGATGAGCAGTTCTTC.

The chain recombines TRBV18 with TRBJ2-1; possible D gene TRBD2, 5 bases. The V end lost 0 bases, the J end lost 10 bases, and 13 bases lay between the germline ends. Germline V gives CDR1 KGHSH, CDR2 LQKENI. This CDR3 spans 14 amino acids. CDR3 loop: CASSPPENTGEQFF. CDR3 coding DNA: TGTGCCAGCTCACCACCCGAGAACACGGGGGAGCAGTTCTTC.

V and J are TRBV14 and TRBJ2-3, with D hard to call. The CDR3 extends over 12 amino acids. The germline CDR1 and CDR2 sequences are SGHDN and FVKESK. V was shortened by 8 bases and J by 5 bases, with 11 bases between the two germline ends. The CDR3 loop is CASRSDGDTQYF. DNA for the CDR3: TGTGCCAGCCGCTCAGATGGAGATACGCAGTATTTT. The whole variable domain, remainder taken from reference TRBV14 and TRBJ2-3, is EAGVTQFPSHSVIEKGQTVTLRCDPISGHDNLYWYRRVMGKEIKFLLHFVKESKQDESGMPNNRFLAERTGGTYSTLKVQPAELEDSGVYFCASRSDGDTQYFGPGTRLTVL.

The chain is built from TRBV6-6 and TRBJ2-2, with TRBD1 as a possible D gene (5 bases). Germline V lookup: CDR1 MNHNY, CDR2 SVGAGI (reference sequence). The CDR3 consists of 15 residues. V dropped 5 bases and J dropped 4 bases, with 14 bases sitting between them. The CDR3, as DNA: TGTGCCAGCAGTCCCAGACAGCCTAGCACCGGGGAGCTGTTTTTT. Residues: CASSPRQPSTGELFF.

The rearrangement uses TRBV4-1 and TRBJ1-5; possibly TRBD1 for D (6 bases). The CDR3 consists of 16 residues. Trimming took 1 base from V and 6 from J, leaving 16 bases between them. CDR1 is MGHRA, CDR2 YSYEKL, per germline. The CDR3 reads CASSQVFARGPQPQHF. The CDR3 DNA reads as TGCGCCAGCAGCCAAGTCTTTGCCCGGGGGCCTCAGCCCCAGCATTTT.

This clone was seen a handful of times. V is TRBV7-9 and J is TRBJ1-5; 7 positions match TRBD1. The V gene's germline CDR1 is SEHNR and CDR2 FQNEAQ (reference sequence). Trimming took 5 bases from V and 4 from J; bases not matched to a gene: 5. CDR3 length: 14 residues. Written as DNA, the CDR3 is TGTGCCAGCAGCGGGGACAGCCGAAATCAGCCCCAGCATTTT. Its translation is CASSGDSRNQPQHF.

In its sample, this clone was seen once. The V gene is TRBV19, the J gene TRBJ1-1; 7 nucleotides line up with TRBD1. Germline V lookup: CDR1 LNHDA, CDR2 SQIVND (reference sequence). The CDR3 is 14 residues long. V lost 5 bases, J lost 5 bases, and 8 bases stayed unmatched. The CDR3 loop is CASSAPGQLTEAFF. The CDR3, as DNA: TGTGCCAGTAGTGCTCCGGGACAGCTGACTGAAGCTTTCTTT.

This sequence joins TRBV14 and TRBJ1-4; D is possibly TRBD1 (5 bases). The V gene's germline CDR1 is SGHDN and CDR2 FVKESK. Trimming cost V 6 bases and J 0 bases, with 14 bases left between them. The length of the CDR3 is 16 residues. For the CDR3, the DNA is TGTGCCAGCAGTCAGACAGTTCTTTCAACTAATGAAAAACTGTTTTTT. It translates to CASSQTVLSTNEKLFF.

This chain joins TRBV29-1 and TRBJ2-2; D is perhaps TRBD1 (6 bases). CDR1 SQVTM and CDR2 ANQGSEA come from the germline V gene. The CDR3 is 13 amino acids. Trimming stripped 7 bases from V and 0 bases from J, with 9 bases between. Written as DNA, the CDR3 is TGCAGCGGGCGGACAGCGAACACCGGGGAGCTGTTTTTT. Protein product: CSGRTANTGELFF.

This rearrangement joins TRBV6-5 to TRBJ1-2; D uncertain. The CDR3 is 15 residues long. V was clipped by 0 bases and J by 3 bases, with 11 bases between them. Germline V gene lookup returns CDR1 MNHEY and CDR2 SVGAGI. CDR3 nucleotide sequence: TGTGCCAGCAGTTACTCGACCCACGGCTACTATGGCTACACCTTC. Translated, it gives CASSYSTHGYYGYTF.

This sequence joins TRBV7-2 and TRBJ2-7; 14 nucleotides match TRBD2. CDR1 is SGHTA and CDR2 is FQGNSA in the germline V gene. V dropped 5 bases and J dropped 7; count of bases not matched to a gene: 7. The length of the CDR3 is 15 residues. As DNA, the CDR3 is TGTGCCAGCAGCCCGACTAGCGGGAGGGCTTGGGAGCAGTACTTC. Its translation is CASSPTSGRAWEQYF.

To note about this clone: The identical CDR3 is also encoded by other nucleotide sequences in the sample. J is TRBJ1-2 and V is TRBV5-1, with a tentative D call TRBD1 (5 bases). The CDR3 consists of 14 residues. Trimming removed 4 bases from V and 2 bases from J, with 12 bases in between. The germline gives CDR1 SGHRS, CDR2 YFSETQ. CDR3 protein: CASSPRDRNYGYTF. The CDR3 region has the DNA TGCGCCAGCAGCCCCCGGGACCGGAACTATGGCTACACCTTC.

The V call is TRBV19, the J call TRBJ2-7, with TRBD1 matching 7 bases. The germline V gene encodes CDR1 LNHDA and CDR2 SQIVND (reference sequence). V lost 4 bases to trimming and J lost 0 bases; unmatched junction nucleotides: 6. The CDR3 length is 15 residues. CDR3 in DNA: TGTGCCAGTAGTAGTCGGCGACAGGGCTCCTACGAGCAGTACTTC. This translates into CASSSRRQGSYEQYF. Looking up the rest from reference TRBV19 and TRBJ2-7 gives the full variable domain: DGGITQSPKYLFRKEGQNVTLSCEQNLNHDAMYWYRQDPGQGLRLIYYSQIVNDFQKGDIAEGYSVSREKKESFPLTVTSAQKNPTAFYLCASSSRRQGSYEQYFGPGTRLTVT.

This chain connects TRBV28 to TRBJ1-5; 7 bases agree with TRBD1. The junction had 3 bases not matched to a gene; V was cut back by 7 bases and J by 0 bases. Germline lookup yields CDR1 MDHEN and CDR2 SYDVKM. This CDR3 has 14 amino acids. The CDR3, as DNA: TGTGCCAGCAACCGGGACAGTAGCAATCAGCCCCAGCATTTT. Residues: CASNRDSSNQPQHF. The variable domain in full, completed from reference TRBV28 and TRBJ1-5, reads DVKVTQSSRYLVKRTGEKVFLECVQDMDHENMFWYRQDPGLGLRLIYFSYDVKMKEKGDIPEGYSVSREKKERFSLILESASTNQTSMYLCASNRDSSNQPQHFGDGTRLSIL.

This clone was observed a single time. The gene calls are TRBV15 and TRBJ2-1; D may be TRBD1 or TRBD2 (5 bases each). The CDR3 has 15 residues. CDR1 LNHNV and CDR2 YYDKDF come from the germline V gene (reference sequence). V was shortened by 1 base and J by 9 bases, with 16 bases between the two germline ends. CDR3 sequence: CATSRAQDPGTEQFF. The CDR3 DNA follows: TGTGCCACCAGCAGAGCCCAAGACCCGGGGACTGAGCAGTTCTTC.

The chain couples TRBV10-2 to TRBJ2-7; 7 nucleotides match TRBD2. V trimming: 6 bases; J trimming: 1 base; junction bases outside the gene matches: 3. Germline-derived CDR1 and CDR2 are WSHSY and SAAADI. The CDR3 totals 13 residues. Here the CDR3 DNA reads TGCGCCAGCAGCCGGGGAGGGTCCTACGAGCAGTACTTC. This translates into CASSRGGSYEQYF.

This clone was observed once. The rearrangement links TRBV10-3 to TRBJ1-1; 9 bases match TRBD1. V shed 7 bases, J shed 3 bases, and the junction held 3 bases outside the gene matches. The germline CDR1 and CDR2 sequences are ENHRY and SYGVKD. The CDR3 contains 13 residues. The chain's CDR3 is CAITTGGHTEAFF. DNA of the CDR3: TGTGCCATCACCACAGGGGGCCACACTGAAGCTTTCTTT.